A single sample gave rise to the 5 T cell receptor beta chains below, sequenced in a study of cytomegalovirus exposure and HLA in healthy donors. The study ran its PCR with 60 Vbeta and 13 Jbeta primers. TCRdb keeps only in-frame clones here, not all; method: immunoSEQ multiplex PCR. Among some 200,000 clones listed, approximately 11% were seen once. Sequenced: PBMCs. The receptors here all came from a man aged 50 or older in good health and CMV-seropositive.

This chain links TRBV7-2 with TRBJ1-1; D might be TRBD1 (6 bases). V was trimmed by 1 base and J by 8 bases, leaving 17 bases between them. Germline V gene data show CDR1 as SGHTA and CDR2 as FQGNSA. CDR3 size: 15 residues. CDR3 region: CASSLGTGNLWEAFF. CDR3 DNA: TGTGCCAGCAGCTTAGGCACAGGGAATCTCTGGGAAGCTTTCTTT.

This clone was counted only a few times. This sequence joins TRBV4-3 and TRBJ1-1; D possibly corresponds to TRBD1 (5 bases). Trimming cost V 0 bases and J 1 base, with 9 bases left between them. Looked up from germline, CDR1 is LGHNA and CDR2 is YSLEER. This CDR3 contains 15 residues. CDR3 nucleotides: TGCGCCAGCAGCCAAGATGGCAGGGCGAACACTGAAGCTTTCTTT. Encoded protein: CASSQDGRANTEAFF.

This clone has just a few counts. The chain employs TRBV27 and TRBJ1-1; D is possibly TRBD1 (6 bases). V was trimmed by 6 bases and J by 4 bases, leaving 18 bases between them. This CDR3 is 15 amino acids long. Germline assignment: CDR1 MNHEY and CDR2 SMNVEV (reference sequence). The CDR3 DNA reads TGTGCCAGCAGCAGGGACACCCTAAGGGGCACTGAAGCTTTCTTT. Its protein product is CASSRDTLRGTEAFF.

This clone has only a few counts. The chain uses TRBV2 and TRBJ1-1; 8 bases are a match to TRBD1. The junction had 13 bases not matched to a gene; V was cut back by 3 bases and J by 7 bases. The CDR3 extends over 16 amino acids. Germline CDR1 and CDR2: SNHLY and FYNNEI. CDR3 coding DNA: TGTGCCAGCAGTGATGCATCAGGGGGCCCAGGCCTTGAAGCTTTCTTT. Protein sequence: CASSDASGGPGLEAFF.

The table lists this clone with a few counts. The chain employs TRBV18 and TRBJ1-6; TRBD1 agrees at 8 bases. The ends lost 3 bases at V and 10 bases at J; junction bases unmatched: 5. The CDR3 has 14 residues. Germline V CDR1 and CDR2: KGHSH, LQKENI. CDR3 sequence (DNA): TGTGCCAGCTCACCTAGGACAGGGCAATCACCCCTCCACTTT. Its translation is CASSPRTGQSPLHF.